This T cell receptor beta chain was recovered during a study of read filtering for tumor transcriptome and immune sequencing. Study in general: By R-ISS, stages I, II and III held roughly 8, 15 and 7 patients. Study-level points and caveats: Correlation between methods rose after single-read clonotypes were removed.

Molecular barcoded adaptors covering alpha/delta and beta/gamma chains were used on 400 ng RNA. One entry per CDR3 protein results from TCRdb running MiXCR on the reads. Of about 130,000 distinct CDR3 sequences listed, roughly 13% are singletons. The table lists this clonotype with many counts. Its antigen is still unknown. The sequencing sample was made of a population of CD138-negative cells sorted from bone marrow. The receptor was isolated from a donor aged 40 or older with multiple myeloma.

The CDR3 region has the DNA TGCGCCAGCAGCCCGGACAGGGTATGGAACACTGAAGCTTTCTTT. Translating it yields CASSPDRVWNTEAFF. J is TRBJ1-1 and V is TRBV5-1; 8 nucleotides line up with TRBD1. The trim removed 4 bases at V and 1 base at J, leaving 6 bases unmatched. The CDR3 runs 15 residues. Germline V CDR1 and CDR2: SGHRS, YFSETQ.